These 27 T cell receptor beta chains were all obtained from the same sample, sequenced in a study of CD8+CD57+ T cells in acquired aplastic anemia. Sequenced patients had shown CD8+CD57+ cell expansion by flow cytometry. The use of genomic DNA as template underpinned the TCR beta VDJ and CDR3 profiling. One entry per CDR3 protein results from TCRdb running MiXCR on the reads. The table shows 100,000 to 150,000 distinct CDR3 sequences, with 45% to 60% occurring only once. The sample consisted of sorted CD4+, CD8+, or CD8+CD57+ T cells (not recorded which) from PBMCs. These receptors were obtained from a human donor with aplastic anemia.

V is TRBV7-3 and J is TRBJ2-3; D is possibly TRBD1 (6 bases). V lost 2 bases and J lost 6, with 12 bases in between. This CDR3 comprises 14 residues. CDR1 SGHTA and CDR2 FQGTGA come from the germline V gene. The CDR3 protein is CASSLSNRDDTQYF. CDR3 DNA sequence: TGTGCCAGCAGCTTATCTAACAGGGACGATACGCAGTATTTT. Full variable domain (outside the CDR3, taken from reference TRBV7-3 and TRBJ2-3): GAGVSQTPSNKVTEKGKYVELRCDPISGHTALYWYRQSLGQGPEFLIYFQGTGAADDSGLPNDRFFAVRPEGSVSTLKIQRTERGDSAVYLCASSLSNRDDTQYFGPGTRLTVL.

This clonotype was counted at least ten times. The chain combines TRBV4-1 with TRBJ2-5; D perhaps matches TRBD1 (6 bases). CDR1 is MGHRA and CDR2 is YSYEKL in the germline V gene. Trimming cost V 1 base and J 2 bases, with 14 bases left between them. The CDR3 is 16 amino acids. CDR3 bases: TGCGCCAGCAGCCAAGGGGCAGGGGTGGATCAAGAGACCCAGTACTTC. It translates to CASSQGAGVDQETQYF.

V usage is TRBV25-1 and J usage is TRBJ1-6, with 7 bases lining up with TRBD1. The V and J ends lost 6 bases and 7 bases, in that order; junction bases with no gene match: 6. Germline values: CDR1 MGHDK, CDR2 SYGVNS. The CDR3 length is 14 residues. CDR3 bases: TGTGCCAGCAGCGGGGGACAGATGAATTCACCCCTCCACTTT. This codes for CASSGGQMNSPLHF.

The chain is built from TRBV14 and TRBJ1-6, with D possibly matching TRBD1 (6 bases). V lost 1 base and J 6 bases, leaving 10 bases between the germline ends. Germline V gives CDR1 SGHDN, CDR2 FVKESK. The CDR3 covers 15 residues. This CDR3 reads CASSQVGTLNSPLHF. The CDR3 DNA is TGTGCCAGCAGCCAAGTAGGGACACTTAATTCACCCCTCCACTTT.

Ten or more counts support this clonotype. J is TRBJ1-1 and V is TRBV6-2 or TRBV6-3; D is possibly TRBD1 (5 bases). Germline assignment: CDR1 MNHEY and CDR2 SVGEGT. V was clipped by 2 bases and J by 1 base, with 11 bases between them. The CDR3 length is 15 residues. The CDR3 region is CASSYSGHQNTEAFF. The CDR3 DNA is TGTGCCAGCAGTTACAGCGGACACCAGAACACTGAAGCTTTCTTT.

V and J are TRBV20-1 and TRBJ2-5, with D perhaps TRBD2 (5 bases). V was pared by 5 bases and J by 4 bases, with 11 bases between. This CDR3 is 12 amino acids long. Germline V gene sequence: CDR1 DFQATT, CDR2 SNEGSKA (reference sequence). DNA of the CDR3: TGCAGTGCTCTGAACGAGGGAGAGACCCAGTACTTC. Amino acid sequence: CSALNEGETQYF.

This chain uses TRBV7-9 with TRBJ2-7; D is tentatively TRBD1 or TRBD2 (5 bases each). Trimming cost V 5 bases and J 2 bases, with 16 bases left between them. The CDR3 extends over 15 amino acids. The germline gives CDR1 SEHNR, CDR2 FQNEAQ (reference sequence). In nucleotides, the CDR3 is TGTGCCAGCAGCCCCGGGGCCAGGGACCCCTACGAGCAGTACTTC. This codes for CASSPGARDPYEQYF.

This chain links TRBV4-1 with TRBJ1-6; 9 bases agree with TRBD1. The V segment lost 3 bases and the J segment 10 bases; nucleotides outside the gene matches: 4. Germline V gene data show CDR1 as MGHRA and CDR2 as YSYEKL. This CDR3 is built from 14 residues. This CDR3 is CASSQTGGGSPLHF. CDR3 coding DNA: TGCGCCAGCAGCCAGACAGGGGGGGGGTCACCCCTCCACTTT.

The chain couples TRBV20-1 to TRBJ1-5, with D unresolved. V lost 6 bases, J lost 2 bases, and 17 bases lay in between. The CDR3 loop spans 15 amino acids. Germline V gene sequence: CDR1 DFQATT, CDR2 SNEGSKA (reference sequence). The CDR3 sequence: CSAPDESIGNQPQHF. The CDR3 coding sequence is TGCAGTGCCCCGGATGAGAGTATCGGCAATCAGCCCCAGCATTTT.

The genes are TRBV24-1 and TRBJ2-3; D gene unclear. Trimming pared 10 bases from V and 4 bases from J, leaving 8 bases between. Germline V gene lookup returns CDR1 KGHDR and CDR2 SFDVKD. CDR3 length: 11 residues. CDR3 DNA sequence: TGTGCCACGAAGACGGCAGATACGCAGTATTTT. This sequence encodes CATKTADTQYF.

The chain has TRBV18 and TRBJ2-1; 11 bases map to TRBD2. Losses at the gene ends were 0 bases for V and 3 bases for J; bases not matched to a gene: 1. Looked up from germline, CDR1 is KGHSH and CDR2 is LQKENI. The CDR3 loop spans 16 amino acids. Here the CDR3 DNA reads TGTGCCAGCTCACCACCGACTAGCGGGATCTACAATGAGCAGTTCTTC. Protein product: CASSPPTSGIYNEQFF.

In its sample, this clonotype was seen many times. The V gene is TRBV5-1, the J gene TRBJ2-5; TRBD2 matches 8 bases. CDR1 SGHRS and CDR2 YFSETQ come from the germline V gene. After removal of 4 bases from V and 3 bases from J, the junction contained 2 bases not matched to a gene. The CDR3 has 13 residues. DNA for the CDR3: TGCGCCAGCAGCACGGGACTAGAAGAGACCCAGTACTTC. It encodes CASSTGLEETQYF.

This chain uses TRBV7-9 with TRBJ2-7; the D gene is possibly TRBD2 (6 bases). Between the trimmed V and J ends, which lost 3 bases and 11 bases, there was a span of 11 bases. The CDR3 covers 11 residues. Germline CDR1 is SEHNR and CDR2 is FQNEAQ (reference sequence). The DNA of the CDR3 is TGTGCCAGCAGCTTCGGGACTGGGAAGTACTTC. Translating it yields CASSFGTGKYF.

This clonotype was observed at least ten times. This chain connects TRBV9 to TRBJ1-2; D is ambiguous. The CDR3 totals 13 residues. The V gene's germline CDR1 is SGDLS and CDR2 YYNGEE. The V and J ends lost 4 bases and 6 bases respectively, with 13 bases between them. The CDR3: CASSTYPRNGYTF. For the CDR3, the DNA is TGTGCCAGCAGCACCTACCCCCGGAATGGCTACACCTTC.

The rearrangement links TRBV15 to TRBJ2-1; D could derive from TRBD1 or TRBD2 (6 bases each). V was cut by 0 bases and J by 4 bases, with 13 bases left in between. CDR3 length: 16 amino acids. From germline, CDR1 is LNHNV and CDR2 YYDKDF (reference sequence). As DNA, the CDR3 is TGTGCCACCAGCAGAGATCCGGGGGCCGGTTACAATGAGCAGTTCTTC. Translation: CATSRDPGAGYNEQFF.

CDR3 coding DNA: TGTGCCAGCAGTGAGGGGGACCGAAATCTGGGCTACACCTTC. This sequence encodes CASSEGDRNLGYTF. The rearrangement joins TRBV6-1 to TRBJ1-2; the D gene is possibly TRBD1 (5 bases). The germline V and J ends were trimmed by 3 bases and 8 bases, with 16 bases remaining between them. Looked up from germline, CDR1 is MNHNS and CDR2 is SASEGT. This CDR3 is 14 amino acids long.

This chain connects TRBV7-2 to TRBJ2-7, with D unresolved. The CDR3 extends over 12 amino acids. In germline, CDR1 is SGHTA, CDR2 FQGNSA. The V end lost 3 bases, the J end lost 3 bases, and 6 bases lay between the germline ends. The CDR3 loop reads CASSFEFYEQYF. The CDR3 nucleotides are TGTGCCAGCAGCTTCGAATTCTACGAGCAGTACTTC.

As to this clonotype: The junction differs from germline at one of its ends, possibly a read error. The J gene is TRBJ1-2, the V gene TRBV6-5; D call uncertain. CDR1 is MNHEY and CDR2 is SVGAGI in the germline V gene. There are 16 residues in the CDR3. The CDR3 coding sequence is TGTGCCAACAGTTACTCGTATAAAACGAGGAGCTATGGCTACACCTTC. Its protein product is CANSYSYKTRSYGYTF.

This clonotype is labeled as medium-sized. The rearrangement links TRBV6-4 to TRBJ2-3; D is undetermined. Germline V gene sequence: CDR1 MRHNA, CDR2 SNTAGT. This CDR3 comprises 11 residues. V was shortened by 7 bases and J by 4 bases, with 6 bases between the two germline ends. CDR3 nucleotide sequence: TGTGCCAGCATATTTCCAGATACGCAGTATTTT. This translates into CASIFPDTQYF.

This chain joins TRBV10-3 and TRBJ1-2, with TRBD1 identical over 8 bases. V shed 4 bases and J 5 bases; nucleotides not matched to a gene: 6. Germline V gene data show CDR1 as ENHRY and CDR2 as SYGVKD. This CDR3 has 14 amino acids. CDR3 nucleotide sequence: TGTGCCATCAGTGGGACAGGGAGGCTTTATGGCTACACCTTC. Translation: CAISGTGRLYGYTF.

This clonotype appeared a single time. A read error may be the cause here, since a much bigger clone is one base away. The V gene is TRBV5-6, the J gene TRBJ1-2; D remains unclear. From germline, CDR1 is SGHDT and CDR2 YYEEEE. Trimming pared 5 bases from V and 7 bases from J, leaving 15 bases between. This CDR3 is 13 amino acids long. The CDR3 sequence is CASSPEVFLGYTF. CDR3 sequence (DNA): TGTGCCAGCAGTCCCGAAGTTTTCCTTGGCTACACCTTC. The full variable domain, its missing parts supplied by reference TRBV5-6 and TRBJ1-2, is DAGVTQSPTHLIKTRGQQVTLRCSPKSGHDTVSWYQQALGQGPQFIFQYYEEEERQRGNFPDRFSGHQFPNYSSELNVNALLLGDSALYLCASSPEVFLGYTFGSGTRLTVV.

The chain joins TRBV6-2 or TRBV6-3 to TRBJ2-3, with 15 bases fitting TRBD2. The CDR3 extends over 14 amino acids. CDR1 is MNHEY, CDR2 SVGEGT, per germline. V shed 10 bases and J 5 bases; nucleotides not matched to a gene: 4. DNA of the CDR3: TGTGCCACAAGGACTAGCGGGGGGGGAGATACGCAGTATTTT. Translated, it gives CATRTSGGGDTQYF.

This clonotype appeared a few times. The chain recombines TRBV2 with TRBJ1-2, with a weak D call TRBD1 (5 bases). In germline, CDR1 is SNHLY, CDR2 FYNNEI. V lost 1 base, J lost 4 bases, and 10 bases lay in between. This CDR3 comprises 14 residues. The CDR3 nucleotides are TGTGCCAGCAGTGAAGTCCAGGGTCCCTATGGCTACACCTTC. Translating it yields CASSEVQGPYGYTF.

With regard to this clonotype: This may stem from a read error, because a much larger clone lies one nucleotide away. This chain connects TRBV6-5 to TRBJ2-1; D is unclear. The CDR3 sequence is 15 residues long. Germline V gives CDR1 MNHEY, CDR2 SVGAGI. The germline V and J ends were trimmed by 0 bases and 9 bases, with 15 bases remaining between them. In DNA form, the CDR3 reads TGTGCCAGCAGTTACTCGGTGCTAGGGCTAGGTGAGCAGTTCTTC. Its protein product is CASSYSVLGLGEQFF.

This clonotype was observed a few times. The chain combines TRBV10-3 with TRBJ1-1, with 9 bases matching TRBD1. CDR3 length: 14 residues. With 6 bases clipped from V and 1 base from J, the junction kept 3 bases outside the gene matches. The germline CDR1 and CDR2 sequences are ENHRY and SYGVKD. The DNA of the CDR3 is TGTGCCATCAGGTCGGGACAGGGGAACACTGAAGCTTTCTTT. The encoded protein is CAIRSGQGNTEAFF.

The chain recombines TRBV7-6 with TRBJ1-2, with 7 bases that match TRBD1. The CDR3 totals 14 residues. CDR1 SGHVS and CDR2 FNYEAQ come from the germline V gene. V trimming: 5 bases; J trimming: 8 bases; junction bases outside the gene matches: 11. CDR3 sequence reads: CASSHGTGDHGYTF. DNA for the CDR3: TGTGCCAGCAGCCACGGAACAGGGGACCACGGCTACACCTTC.

J is TRBJ2-7 and V is TRBV10-3; TRBD2 matches at 13 bases. This CDR3 is 16 amino acids long. With 1 base clipped from V and 5 bases from J, the junction kept 5 bases outside the gene matches. Germline-derived CDR1 and CDR2 are ENHRY and SYGVKD. CDR3 in DNA: TGTGCCATCAGTGAGTTGGGACTAGCGGGACTTAACGAGCAGTACTTC. Translation gives CAISELGLAGLNEQYF.